This T cell receptor beta chain is drawn from a study of CD4 T cells in relation to SARS-CoV-2 and coronaviruses. Study-level findings and limits: According to naive versus memory sequencing, detected responses are memory recall, not newly primed.

Worth noting for this clone: No antigen is known for it.

Unexposed donor CD4+ T cells date from about 2011-2019, before the COVID-19 pandemic. CD4 enrichment then naive enrichment separated naive from memory CD4+ cells. Naive and memory CD4+ T cell DNA was deep-sequenced without culture. Method: immunoSEQ multiplex PCR; TCRdb's copy keeps in-frame clones and lacks some. The sample records about 65,000 clones, 75% to 90% being singletons. The germline V gene has CDR1 SGHRS and CDR2 YFSETQ. This CDR3 has 15 amino acids. The germline V and J ends were trimmed by 2 bases and 6 bases, with 12 bases remaining between them. The source is a human donor in good health. Sequences were obtained from memory CD4+ T cells from PBMCs. This rearrangement joins TRBV5-1 to TRBJ1-6; TRBD1 is a possible D gene (6 bases). The CDR3 bases are TGCGCCAGCAGCTTACAGGGAAGTGGTAATTCACCCCTCCACTTT. This codes for CASSLQGSGNSPLHF. Drawing the rest from reference TRBV5-1 and TRBJ1-6, the complete variable domain is KAGVTQTPRYLIKTRGQQVTLSCSPISGHRSVSWYQQTPGQGLQFLFEYFSETQRNKGNFPGRFSGRQFSNSRSEMNVSTLELGDSALYLCASSLQGSGNSPLHFGNGTRLTVT.